This T cell receptor (beta chain) was captured in a study of shared T cell receptors in the human thymus. Trimming took 6 bases from V and 6 from J; bases not matched to a gene: 9. The CDR3 runs 15 residues. Some clones are missing from TCRdb's copy, which holds only in-frame ones; the method was immunoSEQ multiplex PCR. Among about 540,000 clones listed, about 80% were seen once. These data were also reused for a study on human thymus T cells. As that study records: Among the donors, all were healthy Finnish infants having corrective surgery for congenital heart defects. The thymus was resected at corrective cardiac surgery. In thymic and blood repertoires alike, V and J usage looked biased.

Sequenced sample: thymocytes. The receptor's source is a boy less than two years old with a congenital heart defect. V and J are TRBV23-1 and TRBJ2-7, with 12 bases matching TRBD2. TRBV23-1 is known as an ORF, though its function is uncertain. The DNA of the CDR3 is TGCGCCAGCAGCCCGACTAGCGGGAGACTCGGCGAGCAGTACTTC. It translates to CASSPTSGRLGEQYF.